This T cell receptor (beta chain) originates from a study of beta chain features in type 1 diabetes. Study results and limitations: Researchers report that Type 1 diabetes patients had moderately but significantly shorter TCRB CDR3s across all four CD4+ subsets. Naive, central memory and regulatory TCRB repertoires appeared more similar among patients than healthy donors.

The entirety of the isolated RNA underwent reverse transcription, so expressed TCRB transcripts were sequenced. The table came from immunoSEQ multiplex PCR; TCRdb's copy has only in-frame clones and leaves some out. The sample includes 500,000 to 650,000 clones, around 12% seen only once; the top ten take 0.095% to 0.15%. About this clone: What it recognizes is unknown.

The CDR3 spans 12 residues. From germline, CDR1 is SGHNT and CDR2 YENEEA. V was cut by 8 bases and J by 8 bases, with 13 bases left in between. The rearrangement uses TRBV11-3 and TRBJ2-1, with unresolved D. Sequenced input: naive CD4+ T cells from blood. This receptor was identified in a man aged 30 to 39 with type 1 diabetes. The CDR3 nucleotides read TGTGCCAGCGGCGATAGTGGGCATGAGCAGTTCTTC. It translates to CASGDSGHEQFF.